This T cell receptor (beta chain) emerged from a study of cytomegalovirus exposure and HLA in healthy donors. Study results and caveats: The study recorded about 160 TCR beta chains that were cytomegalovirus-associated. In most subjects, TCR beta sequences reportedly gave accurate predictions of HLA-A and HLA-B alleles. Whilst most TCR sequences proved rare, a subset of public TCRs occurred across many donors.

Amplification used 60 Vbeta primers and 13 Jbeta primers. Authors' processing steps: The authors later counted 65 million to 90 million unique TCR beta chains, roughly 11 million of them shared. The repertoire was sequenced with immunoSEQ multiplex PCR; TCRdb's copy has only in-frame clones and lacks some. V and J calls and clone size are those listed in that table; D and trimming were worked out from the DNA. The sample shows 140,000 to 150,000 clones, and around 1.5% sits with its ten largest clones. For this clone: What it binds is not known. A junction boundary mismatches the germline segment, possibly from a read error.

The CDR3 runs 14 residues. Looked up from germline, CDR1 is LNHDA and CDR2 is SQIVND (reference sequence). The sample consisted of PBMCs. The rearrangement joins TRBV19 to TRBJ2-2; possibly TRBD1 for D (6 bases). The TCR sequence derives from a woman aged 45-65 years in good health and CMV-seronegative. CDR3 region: CASTGGQLTGELLF. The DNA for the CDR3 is TGTGCCAGTACTGGAGGACAGCTGACCGGGGAGCTGCTTTTT. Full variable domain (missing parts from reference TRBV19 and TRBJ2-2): DGGITQSPKYLFRKEGQNVTLSCEQNLNHDAMYWYRQDPGQGLRLIYYSQIVNDFQKGDIAEGYSVSREKKESFPLTVTSAQKNPTAFYLCASTGGQLTGELLFGEGSRLTVL.